The rows below give T cell receptor beta chains drawn from one sample of a study of T cell changes during pregnancy in multiple sclerosis. TCRdb keeps only in-frame clones here, not all; method: immunoSEQ multiplex PCR. The table lists tens of thousands of clones, 91% of them singletons, with about 0.7% in the top ten. Source: peripheral blood, taken in the third trimester of pregnancy. The receptors were sampled from a female donor in good health, enrolled as a control in a pregnancy study. Each CDR3 is given with its conserved first and last residue. The order of the fields is J gene, clone size, D gene, V gene, CDR3 DNA, CDR3 protein. A D gene is named only where the DNA matches it firmly. The size field is filled for only some rows; it gives once, few, many or a size class.

j_call: TRBJ2-5
clone_size: .
d_call: TRBD2
v_call: TRBV5-1
cdr3_nt: TGCGCCAGCAGCACCGGACTAGCGGGGCAAGAGACCCAGTACTTC
cdr3_aa: CASSTGLAGQETQYF

j_call: TRBJ2-7
clone_size: .
d_call: .
v_call: TRBV7-9
cdr3_nt: TGTGCCAGCAGCTTAGATCGGAGCAGAAGCTACGAGCAGTACTTC
cdr3_aa: CASSLDRSRSYEQYF

j_call: TRBJ1-2
clone_size: .
d_call: TRBD1
v_call: TRBV19
cdr3_nt: TGTGCCAGTAGTACGATGGGACAGTACTATGGCTACACCTTC
cdr3_aa: CASSTMGQYYGYTF

j_call: TRBJ2-7
clone_size: once
d_call: .
v_call: TRBV11-2
cdr3_nt: TGTGCCAGCAGCCGACTCACTTACGAGCAGTACTTC
cdr3_aa: CASSRLTYEQYF

j_call: TRBJ1-2
clone_size: .
d_call: .
v_call: TRBV5-1
cdr3_nt: TGCGCCAGCAGCCTTGGGGCGGTAAACTATGGCTACACCTTC
cdr3_aa: CASSLGAVNYGYTF

j_call: TRBJ1-2
clone_size: .
d_call: TRBD1
v_call: TRBV6-6
cdr3_nt: TGTGCCAGCAGTTCCTGGACAGGGGAACTCCATGGCTACACCTTC
cdr3_aa: CASSSWTGELHGYTF

j_call: TRBJ2-5
clone_size: .
d_call: TRBD1
v_call: TRBV18
cdr3_nt: TGTGCCAGCTCCCACGGGACAGAAGAGACCCAGTACTTC
cdr3_aa: CASSHGTEETQYF

j_call: TRBJ2-1
clone_size: .
d_call: TRBD1
v_call: TRBV19
cdr3_nt: TGTGCCAGTAGTAACGGACAGGGTGGGAGCAATGAGCAGTTCTTC
cdr3_aa: CASSNGQGGSNEQFF

j_call: TRBJ2-3
clone_size: .
d_call: TRBD1
v_call: TRBV10-1
cdr3_nt: TGCGCCAGCAGTGGACCCGGGACAGGGCTTTCAGATACGCAGTATTTT
cdr3_aa: CASSGPGTGLSDTQYF

j_call: TRBJ1-1
clone_size: .
d_call: .
v_call: TRBV5-6
cdr3_nt: TGTGCCAGCAGCTTGAATAGCCACACTGAAGCTTTCTTT
cdr3_aa: CASSLNSHTEAFF

j_call: TRBJ2-5
clone_size: .
d_call: TRBD2
v_call: TRBV4-3
cdr3_nt: TGCGCCAGCAGCCGGGGACTAGCGGGGGGAGGAACCCAGTACTTC
cdr3_aa: CASSRGLAGGGTQYF

j_call: TRBJ1-5
clone_size: .
d_call: .
v_call: TRBV28
cdr3_nt: TGTGCCAGCAGTTTAGAAGCCAATCTACAGCCCCAGCATTTT
cdr3_aa: CASSLEANLQPQHF

j_call: TRBJ1-2
clone_size: .
d_call: .
v_call: TRBV28
cdr3_nt: .
cdr3_aa: CASILDRGDGYTF

j_call: TRBJ2-5
clone_size: once
d_call: .
v_call: TRBV6-1
cdr3_nt: TGTGCCAGCAGCGACAGACAGGCAAGGGAGACCCAGTACTTC
cdr3_aa: CASSDRQARETQYF

j_call: TRBJ1-5
clone_size: .
d_call: .
v_call: TRBV18
cdr3_nt: TGTGCCAGCTCACCCATCGGGGGTAATCAGCCCCAGCATTTT
cdr3_aa: CASSPIGGNQPQHF

j_call: TRBJ1-2
clone_size: once
d_call: .
v_call: TRBV6-5
cdr3_nt: TGTGCCAGCAGTTCCCTCGGGGGTAGCCGCGGGGGCTACACCTTC
cdr3_aa: CASSSLGGSRGGYTF

j_call: TRBJ2-1
clone_size: .
d_call: TRBD1
v_call: TRBV7-7
cdr3_nt: TGTGCCAGCAGCTTAGGGACAGGCAATGAGCAGTTCTTC
cdr3_aa: CASSLGTGNEQFF

j_call: TRBJ2-1
clone_size: .
d_call: .
v_call: TRBV11-1
cdr3_nt: TGTGCCAGCAGCGGAGCGACGGAGCAGTTCTTC
cdr3_aa: CASSGATEQFF

j_call: TRBJ1-3
clone_size: .
d_call: .
v_call: TRBV15
cdr3_nt: TGTGCCACCAGCAGAGATCCAGGGGGAAACACCATATATTTT
cdr3_aa: CATSRDPGGNTIYF

j_call: TRBJ2-7
clone_size: .
d_call: .
v_call: TRBV10-3
cdr3_nt: TGTGCCATCAGGTCAGGGACCTACGAGCAGTACTTC
cdr3_aa: CAIRSGTYEQYF

j_call: TRBJ1-1
clone_size: once
d_call: TRBD1
v_call: TRBV6-1
cdr3_nt: TGTGCCAGCAATGAATGGACAGGCCGGACTGAAGCTTTCTTT
cdr3_aa: CASNEWTGRTEAFF

j_call: TRBJ2-1
clone_size: .
d_call: .
v_call: TRBV5-1
cdr3_nt: TGCGCCAGCAGAACCCAGGTGGACTCCTACAATGAGCAGTTCTTC
cdr3_aa: CASRTQVDSYNEQFF

j_call: TRBJ2-3
clone_size: .
d_call: TRBD2
v_call: TRBV2
cdr3_nt: TGTGCCAGCAGGACTAGCGGGAGGGCCAGCACAGATACGCAGTATTTT
cdr3_aa: CASRTSGRASTDTQYF

j_call: TRBJ1-2
clone_size: few
d_call: .
v_call: TRBV19
cdr3_nt: TGTGCCAGTAGTATTTTCAGGGATTATGGCTACACCTTC
cdr3_aa: CASSIFRDYGYTF

j_call: TRBJ1-2
clone_size: few
d_call: .
v_call: TRBV27
cdr3_nt: TGTGCCAGCAGCCGGAATCGGGCAGGGCAGTTCCGGGGCTACACCTTC
cdr3_aa: CASSRNRAGQFRGYTF

j_call: TRBJ1-5
clone_size: .
d_call: .
v_call: TRBV5-1
cdr3_nt: TGCGCCAGCAGCTTGGTGGGGGACAACTATCAGCCCCAGCATTTT
cdr3_aa: CASSLVGDNYQPQHF

j_call: TRBJ1-1
clone_size: .
d_call: .
v_call: TRBV27
cdr3_nt: TGTGCCAGCAGTTTATCATCCCAGGGGCAAACTGAAGCTTTCTTT
cdr3_aa: CASSLSSQGQTEAFF

j_call: TRBJ2-5
clone_size: .
d_call: TRBD1
v_call: TRBV6-1
cdr3_nt: TGTGCCAGCAGTGGGACAGGGAGACAAGAGACCCAGTACTTC
cdr3_aa: CASSGTGRQETQYF

j_call: TRBJ1-2
clone_size: .
d_call: .
v_call: TRBV6-5
cdr3_nt: TGTGCCAGCAGTCGGACAACTAACTATGGCTACACCTTC
cdr3_aa: CASSRTTNYGYTF

j_call: TRBJ1-2
clone_size: .
d_call: .
v_call: TRBV18
cdr3_nt: TGTGCCAGCTCACCCGATCGGGGGGTTGGCTACACCTTC
cdr3_aa: CASSPDRGVGYTF

j_call: TRBJ1-3
clone_size: once
d_call: .
v_call: TRBV18
cdr3_nt: TGTGCCAGCTCACCCTTTTCAGGGTCGTCAGCTGGAAACACCATATATTTT
cdr3_aa: CASSPFSGSSAGNTIYF

j_call: TRBJ1-6
clone_size: .
d_call: .
v_call: TRBV7-8
cdr3_nt: TGTGCCAGCAGCTTTCCAGGGGATTCGTCACCCCTCCACTTT
cdr3_aa: CASSFPGDSSPLHF

j_call: TRBJ2-2
clone_size: .
d_call: .
v_call: TRBV11-3
cdr3_nt: TGTGCCAGCAGCTTAGTAGCCGGGGAGCTGTTTTTT
cdr3_aa: CASSLVAGELFF

j_call: TRBJ1-3
clone_size: .
d_call: .
v_call: TRBV5-1
cdr3_nt: TGCGCCAGCAGCTGGAATACAGGGTTCTCTGGAAACACCATATATTTT
cdr3_aa: CASSWNTGFSGNTIYF

j_call: TRBJ2-3
clone_size: once
d_call: TRBD2
v_call: TRBV10-3
cdr3_nt: TGTGCCATCAGTGATTTTAGCGGGACTACAGATACGCAGTATTTT
cdr3_aa: CAISDFSGTTDTQYF

j_call: TRBJ1-1
clone_size: .
d_call: .
v_call: TRBV14
cdr3_nt: TGTGCCAGCAGCCAACTGCCAGGCGAGAACACTGAAGCTTTCTTT
cdr3_aa: CASSQLPGENTEAFF

j_call: TRBJ2-5
clone_size: .
d_call: TRBD2
v_call: TRBV5-1
cdr3_nt: TGCGCCAGCAGCCCCCCTGGGGGGGGGCAAGAGACCCAGTACTTC
cdr3_aa: CASSPPGGGQETQYF

j_call: TRBJ1-4
clone_size: .
d_call: .
v_call: TRBV27
cdr3_nt: TGTGCCAGCAACCGACAGGCTCCTAATGAAAAACTGTTTTTT
cdr3_aa: CASNRQAPNEKLFF

j_call: TRBJ1-4
clone_size: .
d_call: .
v_call: TRBV29-1
cdr3_nt: TGCAGCGCCTCCGTGAATGGGGCGCAGGAAAAACTGTTTTTT
cdr3_aa: CSASVNGAQEKLFF

j_call: TRBJ2-7
clone_size: .
d_call: TRBD2
v_call: TRBV6-6
cdr3_nt: TGTGCCAGCAGTTACGGGACTAGCGGGAGCTCCTACGAGCAGTACTTC
cdr3_aa: CASSYGTSGSSYEQYF

j_call: TRBJ1-2
clone_size: .
d_call: TRBD1
v_call: TRBV15
cdr3_nt: TGTGCCACCAGCAGGCGGACAGGGGGCGAGGATGGCTACACCTTC
cdr3_aa: CATSRRTGGEDGYTF

j_call: TRBJ2-1
clone_size: once
d_call: .
v_call: TRBV6-1
cdr3_nt: TGTGCCAGCAGTAAAGTCCCCAGCGGTCAGGGGTGGGAGCAGTTCTTC
cdr3_aa: CASSKVPSGQGWEQFF

j_call: TRBJ1-6
clone_size: .
d_call: .
v_call: TRBV19
cdr3_nt: TGTGCCAGTAGTGTAGCAGGCGGGGGCCGTTCACCCCTCCACTTT
cdr3_aa: CASSVAGGGRSPLHF

j_call: TRBJ1-1
clone_size: .
d_call: .
v_call: TRBV7-2
cdr3_nt: TGTGCCAGCAGCTTGCGGGGCCCACGGAACACTGAAGCTTTCTTT
cdr3_aa: CASSLRGPRNTEAFF

j_call: TRBJ2-6
clone_size: .
d_call: .
v_call: TRBV23-1
cdr3_nt: TGCGCCAGCAGTAAAAAGCCCTCTGGGGCCAACGTCCTGACTTTC
cdr3_aa: CASSKKPSGANVLTF

j_call: TRBJ2-1
clone_size: .
d_call: TRBD1
v_call: TRBV5-6
cdr3_nt: TGTGCCAGCAGCCCGGGGACAGGGCGTGCTGATGAGCAGTTCTTC
cdr3_aa: CASSPGTGRADEQFF